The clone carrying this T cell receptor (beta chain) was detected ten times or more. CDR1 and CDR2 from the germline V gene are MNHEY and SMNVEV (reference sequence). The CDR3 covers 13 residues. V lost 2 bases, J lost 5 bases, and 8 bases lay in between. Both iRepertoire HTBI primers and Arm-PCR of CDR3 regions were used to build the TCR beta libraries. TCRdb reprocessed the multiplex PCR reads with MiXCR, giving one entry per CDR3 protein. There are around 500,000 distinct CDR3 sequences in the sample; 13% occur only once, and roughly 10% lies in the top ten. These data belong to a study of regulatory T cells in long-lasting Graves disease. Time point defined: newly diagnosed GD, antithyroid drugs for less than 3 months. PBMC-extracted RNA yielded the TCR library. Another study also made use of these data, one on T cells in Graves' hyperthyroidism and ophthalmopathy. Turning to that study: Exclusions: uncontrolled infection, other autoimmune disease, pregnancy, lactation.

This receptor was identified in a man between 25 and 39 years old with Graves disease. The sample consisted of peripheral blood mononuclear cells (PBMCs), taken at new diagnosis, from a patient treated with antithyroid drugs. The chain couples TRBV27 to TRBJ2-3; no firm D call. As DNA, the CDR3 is TGTGCCAGCAGTTTAATCGCACAAGATACGCAGTATTTT. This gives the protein CASSLIAQDTQYF.